This TCR beta chain stems from a study of T cell responses to AZD1222 COVID-19 vaccine (dated by TCRdb to 2020 to 2022). For the wider study: TCR sequencing was performed for 230 to 250 trial participants, of whom 207 were given two doses of AZD1222 and roughly 25 were given two doses of MenACWY control vaccine. Trial participants were enrolled into age subgroups of 18-55, 56-69 and 70-plus years, which contained about 150, 28 and 57 TCR-sequenced participants, respectively. General study outcomes and caveats: Because no day 14 peak-response samples were available, repertoires were characterized only after the peak T cell response. In the small 56-69-year group, the increase in depth fell short of significance, most likely because of low power. Reportedly, almost half of the unique spike-specific TCRs recognized epitopes lying outside the regions that are mutated in the B.1.351 and B.1.1.7 variants. After two AZD1222 doses, both the breadth and the depth of spike-specific TCRs were significantly higher than at day 0 and than in MenACWY recipients. Conclusions about previously exposed vaccinees are limited because only six or seven AZD1222 recipients were SARS-CoV-2 seropositive at baseline. Most participants were white British and females outnumbered males, and the authors suggested that clonal diversity may have been underestimated. The whole spike protein was spanned by vaccine-associated CD4 TCRs, and dominant responses were seen in regions 160-218 and 743-854.

Concerning this clone itself: This receptor's antigen is unknown. The record has no base qualities; no much larger clone is one base away.

The CDR3 spans 16 residues, from the cysteine through the phenylalanine. Left in the record is the CDR3 DNA by itself, 48 bases read in frame from the first base. Trimming takes 2 bases off V and 0 bases off J; junction bases not matched to a gene: 3. From the germline V gene, CDR1 is SGHVS and CDR2 is FNYEAQ. Explained via the paper, the time point label denotes: about 28 days (+/-7) after the second vaccine dose. AZD1222 recipients given second doses at about 4 weeks or at about 12 weeks were pooled, since spike-specific TCR depth and breadth were not found to differ between the two schedules. Vaccinee samples came from UK trials COV001 and COV002, including a single-blind randomized controlled phase 2/3 trial of AZD1222 (ChAdOx1 nCoV-19) in healthy adults. For TCRbeta chain sequencing, PBMC samples from trial participants were taken at day 0 and at day 28 after the second dose. The CDR3 regions of human TCRbeta chains were analyzed by immunosequencing. In the source study's methods: Repertoire TCRs were checked for matches against a reference library of SARS-CoV-2-specific TCRs that had been generated using the MIRA antigen-specificity platform. Breadth meant the fraction of unique TCRs that were SARS-CoV-2-associated, whereas depth meant the fraction of total T cells that were SARS-CoV-2-associated. Using the MIRA data, every spike-specific TCR was mapped to the spike region that the TCR reacted to and assigned to either a CD4 or a CD8 class. Log10-transformed breadth and depth values were compared by one-way ANOVA with Sidak's multiple comparisons tests. Imported from immuneACCESS, the table was reduced by TCRdb to in-frame sequences with V and J called. These copies leave out some clones; in studies compared against another copy, an unresolved V gene accounts for under half, and the cause of the remainder is not known. That table is the source of V, J and clone size, and D and trimming were worked out from the DNA. In this sample the table shows approximately 130,000 clones, around 83% of which occur a single time. Clones ranked in the top ten supply about 28% of the sample.

The sequencing here drew on peripheral blood, taken 28 days after the second AZD1222 dose. The origin of this receptor is an adult who received the AZD1222 COVID-19 vaccine. The rearranged segments are TRBV7-6 and TRBJ2-3, and 9 junctional nucleotides match TRBD2. The CDR3 in this case is CASSLNLAGSTDTQYF. The nucleotide sequence reads TGTGCCAGCAGCTTAAACCTAGCGGGGAGCACAGATACGCAGTATTTT.